This is a list of T cell receptor beta chains from one sample in a study of T cells in tuberculosis. Produced via immunoSEQ multiplex PCR; TCRdb's table is partial and in-frame only. The data hold 55,000 to 60,000 clones, with around 90% observed a single time. Sequencing used CD1b-GMM tetramer-negative cells sorted from PBMCs. The source is an adult woman with latent tuberculosis. Each CDR3 is given without its conserved first and last residue.

>14|TRBJ2-5|TRBV7-6
ASSLEGAGRIETQY
>12|TRBJ2-2|TRBV10-3
AIGSGANTGELF
>15|TRBJ2-5|TRBV5-1
ASSSRPASGGQETQY
>16|TRBJ2-5|TRBV27
ASSYYPPDRDVGETQY
>13|TRBJ2-7|TRBV18
ASSHPGQGGSEQY
>13|TRBJ1-5|TRBV7-2
ASSLTRHSNQPQH
>13|TRBJ2-1|TRBV5-1
ASTIAGVSPNEQF
>11|TRBJ2-7|TRBV12-5
ASGRQGAYEQY
>11|TRBJ1-3|TRBV4-1
ASRPSSGNTIY
>12|TRBJ1-2|TRBV7-2
ASSGAGANYGYT
>13|TRBJ2-7|TRBV4-3
ASSQEAGETYEQY
>13|TRBJ1-2|TRBV6-5
ASSRRQALNYGYT
>13|TRBJ2-7|TRBV7-9
ASSTPTSGGYEQY
>11|TRBJ1-2|TRBV5-6
ASSPDRVYGYT
>11|TRBJ1-1|TRBV7-9
AIDAELNTEAF
>10|TRBJ1-4|TRBV21-1
AGDFAGGKLF
>11|TRBJ1-6|TRBV19
ASSISQTGPLH
>11|TRBJ1-2|TRBV6-6
ASSEQGPYGYT
>14|TRBJ2-7|TRBV28
ASSSPDRGRPYEQY
>12|TRBJ1-1|TRBV5-4
ASSGGWGGTEAF
>11|TRBJ1-2|TRBV30
AWIAGITSGYT
>17|TRBJ2-4|TRBV6-1
ASSEDRGLVILAKNIQY
>10|TRBJ2-7|TRBV6-1
ASSGGAYEQY
>9|TRBJ2-7|TRBV28
ASSFIDEQY
>12|TRBJ1-1|TRBV28
ASTGGVGNTEAF
>13|TRBJ2-3|TRBV7-9
ASSLEGGFIHTQY
>14|TRBJ2-1|TRBV6-6
ASSYLTSGPSNEQF
>14|TRBJ1-1|TRBV5-4
ASSTVKGALDTEAF
>12|TRBJ1-1|TRBV7-9
ASSESHLNTEAF
>11|TRBJ2-7|TRBV4-3
ASSQAGGNEQY
>12|TRBJ2-7|TRBV4-1
ASSQDVRAYEQY
>10|TRBJ2-1|TRBV6-5
ASRSGTGEQF
>12|TRBJ1-5|TRBV7-8
ASSWGDPNQPQH
>13|TRBJ1-4|TRBV25-1
ASSDTGGPGEKLF
>15|TRBJ2-1|TRBV4-1
ASSQVDAGSSYNEQF
>13|TRBJ2-1|TRBV27
ASSLAGGRMNEQF
>7|TRBJ2-7|TRBV7-3
ASMREQY
>11|TRBJ1-4|TRBV6-1
ARQGGLGEKLF
>13|TRBJ2-3|TRBV7-2
ASILAGGRADTQY
>11|TRBJ1-2|TRBV7-6
APTRPEGYGYT
>15|TRBJ1-2|TRBV28
ASSLTDRAQDLDGYT
>13|TRBJ2-5|TRBV18
ASSLRLAGVFEQY
>13|TRBJ2-7|TRBV7-9
ASSLAVGQGVPQY
>16|TRBJ2-1|TRBV5-6
ASSPGRVPLSSYNEQF
>12|TRBJ2-7|TRBV19
ASSQRTGGYEQY
>13|TRBJ2-1|TRBV5-1
ASKPGTGVDNEQF
>10|TRBJ1-1|TRBV6-5
ASSYRGAEAF
>12|TRBJ1-3|TRBV28
ASQDRRSGNTIY
>13|TRBJ2-1|TRBV23-1
ASSPPGVLYNEQF
>15|TRBJ2-7|TRBV7-2
ASSLGFQRKSSYEQY
>14|TRBJ1-4|TRBV4-1
ASSQVTGQVNEKLF
>10|TRBJ1-2|TRBV9
ASSDDIYGYT
>13|TRBJ1-1|TRBV30
AWSGWGGRNTEAF
>13|TRBJ1-6|TRBV5-1
ASSLGARDNSPLH
>18|TRBJ2-3|TRBV14
ASSQDRGSEEPGINDTQY
>12|TRBJ1-3|TRBV28
ASSTTGWGNTIY
>14|TRBJ1-3|TRBV19
ASSIGQQRSGNTIY
>9|TRBJ2-1|TRBV2
ASSDSAQQF
>14|TRBJ2-3|TRBV7-2
ASSSRPGQGTGTQY
>16|TRBJ2-1|TRBV7-2
ASSLRRTSGTLYNEQF